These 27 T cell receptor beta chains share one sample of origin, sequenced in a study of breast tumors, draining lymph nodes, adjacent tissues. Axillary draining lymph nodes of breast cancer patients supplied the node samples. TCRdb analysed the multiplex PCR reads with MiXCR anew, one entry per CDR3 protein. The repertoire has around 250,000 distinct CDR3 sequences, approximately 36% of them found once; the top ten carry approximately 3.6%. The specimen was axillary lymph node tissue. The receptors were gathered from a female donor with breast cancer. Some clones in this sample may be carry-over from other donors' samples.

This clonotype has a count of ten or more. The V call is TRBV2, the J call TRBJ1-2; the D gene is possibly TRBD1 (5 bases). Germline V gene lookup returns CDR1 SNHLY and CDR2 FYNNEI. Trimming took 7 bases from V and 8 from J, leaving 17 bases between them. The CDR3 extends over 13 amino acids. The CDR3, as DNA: TGTGCCAGCAAGGAGGGACGGGTAGGCGGCTACACCTTC. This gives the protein CASKEGRVGGYTF.

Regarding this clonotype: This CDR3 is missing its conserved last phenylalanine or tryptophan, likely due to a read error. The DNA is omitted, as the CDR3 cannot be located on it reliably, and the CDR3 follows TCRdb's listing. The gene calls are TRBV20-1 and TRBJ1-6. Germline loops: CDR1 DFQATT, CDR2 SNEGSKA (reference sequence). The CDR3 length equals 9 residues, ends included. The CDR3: CSARDLGTS.

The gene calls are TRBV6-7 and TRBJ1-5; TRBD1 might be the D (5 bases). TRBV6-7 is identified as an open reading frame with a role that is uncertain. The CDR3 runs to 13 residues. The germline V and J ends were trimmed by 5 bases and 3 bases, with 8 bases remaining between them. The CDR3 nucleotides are TGTGCCAGCAGTGGACACACCAATCAGCCCCAGCATTTT. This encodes CASSGHTNQPQHF.

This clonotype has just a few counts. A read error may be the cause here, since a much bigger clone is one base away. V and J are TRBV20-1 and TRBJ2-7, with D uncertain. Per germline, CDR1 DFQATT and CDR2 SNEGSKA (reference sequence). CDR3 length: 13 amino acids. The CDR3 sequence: CSAPGLSNYAQYF. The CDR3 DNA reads TGCAGTGCCCCCGGGCTTAGTAACTACGCGCAGTACTTC.

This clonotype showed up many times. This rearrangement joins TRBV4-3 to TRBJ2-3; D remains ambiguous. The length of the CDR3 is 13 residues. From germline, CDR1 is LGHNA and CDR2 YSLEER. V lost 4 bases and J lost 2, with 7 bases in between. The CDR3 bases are TGCGCCAGCAGCCGGCAAATCACAGATACGCAGTATTTT. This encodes CASSRQITDTQYF.

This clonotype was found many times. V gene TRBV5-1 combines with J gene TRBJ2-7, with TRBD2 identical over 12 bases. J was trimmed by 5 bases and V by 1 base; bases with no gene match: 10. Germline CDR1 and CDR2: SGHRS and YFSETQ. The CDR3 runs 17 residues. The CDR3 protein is CASSLRNPGLAGNEQYF. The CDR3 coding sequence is TGCGCCAGCAGCTTGCGAAACCCGGGACTAGCGGGCAACGAGCAGTACTTC.

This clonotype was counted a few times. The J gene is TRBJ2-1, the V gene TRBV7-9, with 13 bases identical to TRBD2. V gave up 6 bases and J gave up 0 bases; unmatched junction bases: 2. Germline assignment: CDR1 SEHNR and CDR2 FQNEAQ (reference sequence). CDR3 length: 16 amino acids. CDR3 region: CASRGTSGNSYNEQFF. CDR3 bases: TGTGCCAGCAGGGGGACTAGCGGGAACTCCTACAATGAGCAGTTCTTC.

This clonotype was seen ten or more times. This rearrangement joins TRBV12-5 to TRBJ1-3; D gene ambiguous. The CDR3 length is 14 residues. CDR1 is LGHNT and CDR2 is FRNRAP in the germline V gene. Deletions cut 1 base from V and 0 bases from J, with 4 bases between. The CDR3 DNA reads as TGTGCTAGTGGTTTGGGAATCTCTGGAAACACCATATATTTT. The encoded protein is CASGLGISGNTIYF.

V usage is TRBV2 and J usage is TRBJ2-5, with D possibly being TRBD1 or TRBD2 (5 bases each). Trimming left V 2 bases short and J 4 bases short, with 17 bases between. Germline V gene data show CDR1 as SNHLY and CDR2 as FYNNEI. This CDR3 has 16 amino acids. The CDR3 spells CASSEQIGTGGETQYF. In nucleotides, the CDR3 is TGTGCCAGCAGTGAACAAATAGGGACCGGCGGAGAGACCCAGTACTTC.

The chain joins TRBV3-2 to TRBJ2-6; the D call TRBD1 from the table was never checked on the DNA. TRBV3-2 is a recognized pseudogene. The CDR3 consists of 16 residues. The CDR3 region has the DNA TGTGCCAGCAGGGGGGACCGCAACTCTGGGGCCAACGTCCTGACTTTC. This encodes CASRGDRNSGANVLTF.

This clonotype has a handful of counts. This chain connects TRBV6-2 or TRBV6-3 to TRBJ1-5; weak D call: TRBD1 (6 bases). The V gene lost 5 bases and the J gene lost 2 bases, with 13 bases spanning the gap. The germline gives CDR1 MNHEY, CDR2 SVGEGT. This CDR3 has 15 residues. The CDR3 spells CASSHRRQGNQPQHF. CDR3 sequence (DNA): TGTGCCAGCAGTCACCGGCGACAGGGCAATCAGCCCCAGCATTTT.

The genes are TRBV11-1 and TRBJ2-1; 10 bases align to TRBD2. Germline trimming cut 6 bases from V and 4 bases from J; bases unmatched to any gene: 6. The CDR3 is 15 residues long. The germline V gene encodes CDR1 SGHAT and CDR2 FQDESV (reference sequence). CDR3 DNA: TGTGCCAGCAGAACCGGGACTAGCGTGTACAATGAGCAGTTCTTC. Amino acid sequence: CASRTGTSVYNEQFF.

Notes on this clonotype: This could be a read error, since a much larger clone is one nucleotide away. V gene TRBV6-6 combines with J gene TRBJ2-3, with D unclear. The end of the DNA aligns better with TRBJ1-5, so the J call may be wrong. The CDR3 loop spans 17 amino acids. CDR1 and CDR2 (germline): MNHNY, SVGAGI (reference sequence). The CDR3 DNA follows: TGTGCCAGCAGTTACTCGAATTCCGGGAAAATATCCGATACGCAGCATTTT. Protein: CASSYSNSGKISDTQHF.

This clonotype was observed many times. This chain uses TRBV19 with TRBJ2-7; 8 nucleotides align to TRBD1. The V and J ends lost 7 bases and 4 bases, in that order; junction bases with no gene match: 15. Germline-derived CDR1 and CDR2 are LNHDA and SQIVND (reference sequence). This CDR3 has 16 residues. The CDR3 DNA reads TGTGCCAGTACCAGGACAGGGATGAGCTCCTCTTACGAGCAGTACTTC. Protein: CASTRTGMSSSYEQYF.

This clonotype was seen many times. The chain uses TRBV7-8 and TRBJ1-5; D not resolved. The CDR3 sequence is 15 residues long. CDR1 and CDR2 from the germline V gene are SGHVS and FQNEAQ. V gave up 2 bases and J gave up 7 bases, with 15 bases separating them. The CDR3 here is CASSLLYGQGQPQHF. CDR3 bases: TGTGCCAGCAGCTTATTGTACGGGCAAGGGCAGCCCCAGCATTTT.

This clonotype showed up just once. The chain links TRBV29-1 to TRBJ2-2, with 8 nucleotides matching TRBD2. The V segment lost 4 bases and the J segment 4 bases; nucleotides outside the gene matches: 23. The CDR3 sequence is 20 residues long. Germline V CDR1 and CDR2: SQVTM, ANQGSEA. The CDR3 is CSVGPSSPPLRLAPTGELFF. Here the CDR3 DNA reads TGCAGCGTTGGACCTAGCAGCCCGCCCCTGCGACTAGCGCCCACCGGGGAGCTGTTTTTT.

As DNA, the CDR3 is TGCAGTGCTTCGTTGCTGGCTAACCAGGCTGACGAGCAGTACTTC. Residues: CSASLLANQADEQYF. V is TRBV20-1 and J is TRBJ2-7; unclear D gene. CDR3 size: 15 residues. The V end lost 5 bases, the J end lost 5 bases, and 22 bases lay between the germline ends. CDR1 DFQATT and CDR2 SNEGSKA come from the germline V gene (reference sequence).

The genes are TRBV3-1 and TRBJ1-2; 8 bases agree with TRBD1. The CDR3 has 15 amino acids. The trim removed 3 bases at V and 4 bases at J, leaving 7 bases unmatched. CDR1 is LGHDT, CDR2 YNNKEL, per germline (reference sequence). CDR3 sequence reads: CASSHSDRGGYGYTF. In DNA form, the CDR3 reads TGTGCCAGCAGCCATAGTGACAGGGGAGGCTATGGCTACACCTTC.

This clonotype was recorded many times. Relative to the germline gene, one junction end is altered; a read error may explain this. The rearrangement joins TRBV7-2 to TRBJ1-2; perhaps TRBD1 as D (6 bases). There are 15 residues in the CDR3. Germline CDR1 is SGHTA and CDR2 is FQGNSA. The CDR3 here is CASSSGPTGHYGYPF. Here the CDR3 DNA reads TGTGCCAGCAGCTCTGGGCCGACAGGACACTATGGCTACCCCTTC.

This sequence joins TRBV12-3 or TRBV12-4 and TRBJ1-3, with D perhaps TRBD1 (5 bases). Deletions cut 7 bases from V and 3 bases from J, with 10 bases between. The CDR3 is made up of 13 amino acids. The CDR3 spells CASTKGYGNTIYF. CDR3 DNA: TGTGCCAGCACCAAGGGGTATGGAAACACCATATATTTT.

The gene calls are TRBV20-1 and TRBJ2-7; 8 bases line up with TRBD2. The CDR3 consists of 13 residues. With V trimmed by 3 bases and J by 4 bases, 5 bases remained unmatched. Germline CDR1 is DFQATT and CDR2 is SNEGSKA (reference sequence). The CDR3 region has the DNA TGCAGTGCTAGTTTGGTAGCGGGATACGAGCAGTACTTC. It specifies CSASLVAGYEQYF.

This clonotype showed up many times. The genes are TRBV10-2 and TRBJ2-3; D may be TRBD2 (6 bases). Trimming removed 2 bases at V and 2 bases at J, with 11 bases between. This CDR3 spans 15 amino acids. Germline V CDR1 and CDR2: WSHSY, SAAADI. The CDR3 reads CASSEMAGTTDTQYF. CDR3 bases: TGCGCCAGCAGTGAGATGGCGGGAACCACAGATACGCAGTATTTT.

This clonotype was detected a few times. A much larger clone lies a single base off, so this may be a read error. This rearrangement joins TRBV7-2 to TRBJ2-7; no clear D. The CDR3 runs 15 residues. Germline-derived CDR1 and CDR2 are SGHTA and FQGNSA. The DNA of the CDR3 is TGTGCCAGCAGCTTAGGGGCCGCGGCGCGCTACGAGCAGCACTTC. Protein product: CASSLGAAARYEQHF.

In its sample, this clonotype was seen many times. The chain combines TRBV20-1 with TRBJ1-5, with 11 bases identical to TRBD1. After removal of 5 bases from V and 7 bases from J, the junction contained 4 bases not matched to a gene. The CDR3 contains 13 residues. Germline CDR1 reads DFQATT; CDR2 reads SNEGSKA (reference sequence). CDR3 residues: CSAEDRGLQPQHF. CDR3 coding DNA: TGCAGTGCTGAGGACAGGGGGCTCCAGCCCCAGCATTTT.

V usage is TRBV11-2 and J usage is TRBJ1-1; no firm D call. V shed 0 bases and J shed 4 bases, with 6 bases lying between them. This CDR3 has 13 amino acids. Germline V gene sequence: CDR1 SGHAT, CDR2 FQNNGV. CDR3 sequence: CASSLDSPTEAFF. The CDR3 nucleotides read TGTGCCAGCAGCTTAGATTCCCCCACTGAAGCTTTCTTT.

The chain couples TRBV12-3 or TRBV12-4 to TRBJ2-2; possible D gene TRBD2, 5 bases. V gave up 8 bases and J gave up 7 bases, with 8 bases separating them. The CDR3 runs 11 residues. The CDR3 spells CASLSGGELFF. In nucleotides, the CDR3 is TGTGCCAGCTTGAGCGGCGGGGAGCTGTTTTTT.

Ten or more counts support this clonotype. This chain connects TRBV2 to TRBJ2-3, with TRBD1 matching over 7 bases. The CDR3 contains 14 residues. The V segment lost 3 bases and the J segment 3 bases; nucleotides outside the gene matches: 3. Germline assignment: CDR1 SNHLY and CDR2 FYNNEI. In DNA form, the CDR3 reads TGTGCCAGCAGTGATTTACAGGGGACAGATACGCAGTATTTT. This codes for CASSDLQGTDTQYF.